This T cell receptor (beta chain) was found in a study of shared clonotypes between healthy human individuals. V shed 1 base and J 8 bases; nucleotides not matched to a gene: 8. The CDR3 spans 16 residues. The V gene's germline CDR1 is LGHNA and CDR2 YSLEER. Clones were read by immunoSEQ multiplex PCR, and TCRdb kept only the in-frame ones, dropping some. Here the sample spans over 2 million clones, 85% to 95% being singletons. The sequenced sample consisted of naive CD4+ T cells sorted from blood. Subset specified: CD45RA+ positively selected. The genes are TRBV4-3 and TRBJ1-6, with 7 bases aligning to TRBD1. This TCR was recovered from a man aged 18 to 30 in good health. For the CDR3, the DNA is TGCGCCAGCAGCCAAGTTACAGGGGACTTTGATTCACCCCTCCACTTT. Translation: CASSQVTGDFDSPLHF.